These 4 T cell receptor beta chains were all obtained from the same sample, sequenced in a study of T cell responses to AZD1222 COVID-19 vaccine (dated by TCRdb to 2020 to 2022). To prepare the library, the immunoSEQ multiplex PCR assay was applied. This immuneACCESS table, as held by TCRdb, lists in-frame sequences with V and J called but not all clones. Of the missing ones, under half trace to an unresolved V gene in checked studies; the others have no known cause. The sample table lists about 200,000 clones, roughly nine tenths of them with a count of one. The leading ten clones occupy approximately 3.4% of the sample. Sample time point, as interpreted from the label and publication: about 28 days (+/-7) after the second vaccine dose. The starting material was peripheral blood, obtained 28 days after the second AZD1222 dose. These receptor sequences come from an adult who received the AZD1222 COVID-19 vaccine.

The chain carries TRBV11-2 and TRBJ1-6; tentative D call: TRBD1 (5 bases). V lost 5 bases and J lost 8, with 7 bases in between. The length of the CDR3 is 12 residues. The germline gives CDR1 SGHAT, CDR2 FQNNGV. CDR3 nucleotide sequence: TGTGCCAGCAGCCCGGGGGATTCACCCCTCCACTTT. Its protein is CASSPGDSPLHF.

V gene TRBV21-1 combines with J gene TRBJ2-3. TRBV21-1 is an annotated pseudogene. The CDR3 is 11 residues long. The CDR3: CASSKGDTQYF. The CDR3, as DNA: TGTGCCAGCAGCAAAGGGGATACGCAGTATTTT.

The chain is built from TRBV7-2 and TRBJ1-5; D call uncertain. V lost 1 base and J lost 4, with 8 bases in between. In germline, CDR1 is SGHTA, CDR2 FQGNSA. The CDR3 is 14 amino acids. The CDR3 is CASSLGRRNQPQHF. DNA for the CDR3: TGTGCCAGCAGCTTAGGCAGGAGGAATCAGCCCCAGCATTTT.

The chain employs TRBV28 and TRBJ1-5; 9 positions match TRBD1. Germline trimming cut 4 bases from V and 4 bases from J; bases unmatched to any gene: 5. From germline, CDR1 is MDHEN and CDR2 SYDVKM. This CDR3 is 15 amino acids long. The CDR3 is CASSYPDRGNQPQHF. The CDR3, as DNA: TGTGCCAGCAGTTACCCGGACAGGGGAAATCAGCCCCAGCATTTT.